The 6 T cell receptor beta chains below all came from one sample that was sequenced in a study of shared clonotypes between healthy human individuals. Assay: immunoSEQ multiplex PCR; the TCRdb copy retains only in-frame clones and omits some. The sample shows about 100,000 clones, about half of them seen only once. Sequencing input: PBMCs. The receptors derive from a woman in her forties in good health. Some clones in this sample may be carry-over from other donors' samples.

V is TRBV9 and J is TRBJ2-7; D perhaps matches TRBD1 (5 bases). The CDR3 has 14 amino acids. V lost 0 bases and J 7 bases, leaving 14 bases between the germline ends. Germline CDR1 reads SGDLS; CDR2 reads YYNGEE. The CDR3 sequence: CASSVAGSVDEQYF. The CDR3, as DNA: TGTGCCAGCAGCGTAGCAGGGTCTGTGGATGAGCAGTACTTC.

This clone was detected ten times or more. The chain couples TRBV5-1 to TRBJ2-5, with D possibly being TRBD1 or TRBD2 (5 bases each). With 3 bases removed from V and 1 base from J, the gap between germline ends came to 13 bases. CDR1 SGHRS and CDR2 YFSETQ come from the germline V gene. The length of the CDR3 is 15 residues. CDR3 loop: CASSSLPRGQETQYF. The CDR3 DNA follows: TGCGCCAGCAGCTCGCTCCCGAGGGGCCAAGAGACCCAGTACTTC.

V gene TRBV7-8 combines with J gene TRBJ2-7; D gene unclear. CDR3 length: 13 residues. The ends were cut back, 1 base at V and 0 bases at J, with 4 bases in the middle. Germline lookup yields CDR1 SGHVS and CDR2 FQNEAQ. This CDR3 reads CASSLGVSYEQYF. In DNA, the CDR3 is TGTGCCAGCAGCTTAGGAGTCTCCTACGAGCAGTACTTC.

The chain carries TRBV29-1 and TRBJ2-1; 11 bases are a match to TRBD1. The CDR3 totals 13 residues. The ends lost 7 bases at V and 15 bases at J; junction bases unmatched: 14. Germline V lookup: CDR1 SQVTM, CDR2 ANQGSEA. The CDR3 protein is CSGGVGQGGIGFF. As DNA, the CDR3 is TGCAGCGGAGGGGTGGGACAGGGGGGCATTGGGTTCTTC.

The chain combines TRBV7-6 with TRBJ2-5; 7 bases match TRBD1. CDR1 is SGHVS, CDR2 FNYEAQ, per germline. This CDR3 has 13 amino acids. V dropped 0 bases and J dropped 11; count of bases not matched to a gene: 6. The DNA of the CDR3 is TGTGCCAGCAGCTTAGCAGGGGGCTGGGAGCAGTACTTC. Protein: CASSLAGGWEQYF.

This clone appeared a few times. CDR3 in amino acids: CASSEKGQTEAFF. CDR3 DNA sequence: TGTGCCAGCAGTGAAAAGGGACAGACTGAAGCTTTCTTT. The chain has TRBV6-4 and TRBJ1-1; the match to TRBD1 covers 7 bases. Germline V CDR1 and CDR2: MRHNA, SNTAGT. The J segment lost 5 bases and the V segment lost 3 bases, leaving 3 bases of the junction unmatched. The CDR3 covers 13 residues.